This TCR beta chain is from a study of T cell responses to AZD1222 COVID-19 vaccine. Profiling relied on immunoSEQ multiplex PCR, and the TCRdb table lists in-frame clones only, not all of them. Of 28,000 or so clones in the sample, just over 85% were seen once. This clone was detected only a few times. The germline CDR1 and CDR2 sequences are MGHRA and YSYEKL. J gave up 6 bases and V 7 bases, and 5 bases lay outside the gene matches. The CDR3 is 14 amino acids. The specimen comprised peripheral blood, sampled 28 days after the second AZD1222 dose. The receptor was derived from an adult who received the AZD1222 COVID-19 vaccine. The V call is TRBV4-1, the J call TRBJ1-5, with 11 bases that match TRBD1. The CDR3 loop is CASTRDRGSQPQHF. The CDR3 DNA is TGCGCCAGCACCCGGGACAGGGGGAGTCAGCCCCAGCATTTT.